The present T cell receptor beta chain was sequenced within a study of identifying expanded T cells in peripheral blood. Study-wide points: Approximately two-week clone count variance significantly increased as total template count grew. Technical replicates showed about 1.2 changed clones; about 2 weeks roughly 15; four weeks 19.

Notes on this clone: Its specificity is not known.

During the collection period, no donor immune events like infections were recorded. Assay: immunoSEQ multiplex PCR; the TCRdb copy retains only in-frame clones and omits some. The profile covers 95,000 to 150,000 clones, with roughly 82% appearing a single time and 3% to 4% taken by the ten largest. V was cut by 1 base and J by 0 bases, with 7 bases left in between. There are 15 residues in the CDR3. CDR1 is SNHLY and CDR2 is FYNNEI in the germline V gene. Sample: blood. J is TRBJ1-5 and V is TRBV2, with unresolved D. This TCR was recovered from a person between 18 and 75 years old in good health. CDR3 amino acids: CASSEVWGSNQPQHF. CDR3 bases: TGTGCCAGCAGTGAAGTATGGGGTAGCAATCAGCCCCAGCATTTT.